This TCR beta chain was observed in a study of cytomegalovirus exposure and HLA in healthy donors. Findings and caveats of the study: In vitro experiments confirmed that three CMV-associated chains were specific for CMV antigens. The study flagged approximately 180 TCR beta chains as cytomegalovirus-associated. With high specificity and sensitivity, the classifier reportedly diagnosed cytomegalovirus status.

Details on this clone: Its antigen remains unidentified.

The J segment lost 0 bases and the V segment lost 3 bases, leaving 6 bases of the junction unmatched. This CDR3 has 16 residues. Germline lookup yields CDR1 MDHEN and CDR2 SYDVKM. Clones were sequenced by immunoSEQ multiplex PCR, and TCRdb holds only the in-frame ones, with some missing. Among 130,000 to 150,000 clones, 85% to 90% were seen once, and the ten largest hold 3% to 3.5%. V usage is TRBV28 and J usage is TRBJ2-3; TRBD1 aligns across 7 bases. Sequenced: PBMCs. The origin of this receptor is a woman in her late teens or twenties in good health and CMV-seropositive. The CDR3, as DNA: TGTGCCAGCAGTTTCAACAGGGGCCATAGCACAGATACGCAGTATTTT. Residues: CASSFNRGHSTDTQYF.